The source of this T cell receptor (beta chain) is a study of identical twins. Study-level findings and limits: Out-of-frame alpha sequences shared between twins exhibited an excess of low generation probability. Monozygotic twin pairs showed more out-of-frame TCR alpha sharing than models estimated.

This CDR3 has 14 amino acids. Germline loops: CDR1 SGHDN, CDR2 FVKESK. The ends were cut back, 4 bases at V and 9 bases at J, with 16 bases in the middle. One entry per CDR3 protein, called by TCRdb with MiXCR from the 5' RACE reads. The profile shows approximately 890,000 distinct CDR3 sequences, roughly 12% of them singletons. As concerns this clonotype: The target antigen is unknown.

Healthy Caucasians provided all donations. These records were also assigned to another study, of yellow fever vaccine responses in identical twins.

This TCR derives from a woman between 18 and 29 years old in good health. What was sequenced was PBMCs. The V and J genes are TRBV14 and TRBJ2-1; possibly TRBD1 or TRBD2 for D (5 bases each). CDR3 coding DNA: TGTGCCAGCAGCCGGGACCTAGATTTTGCTGAGCAGTTCTTC. As protein: CASSRDLDFAEQFF. The variable domain in full, completed from reference TRBV14 and TRBJ2-1, reads EAGVTQFPSHSVIEKGQTVTLRCDPISGHDNLYWYRRVMGKEIKFLLHFVKESKQDESGMPNNRFLAERTGGTYSTLKVQPAELEDSGVYFCASSRDLDFAEQFFGPGTRLTVL.